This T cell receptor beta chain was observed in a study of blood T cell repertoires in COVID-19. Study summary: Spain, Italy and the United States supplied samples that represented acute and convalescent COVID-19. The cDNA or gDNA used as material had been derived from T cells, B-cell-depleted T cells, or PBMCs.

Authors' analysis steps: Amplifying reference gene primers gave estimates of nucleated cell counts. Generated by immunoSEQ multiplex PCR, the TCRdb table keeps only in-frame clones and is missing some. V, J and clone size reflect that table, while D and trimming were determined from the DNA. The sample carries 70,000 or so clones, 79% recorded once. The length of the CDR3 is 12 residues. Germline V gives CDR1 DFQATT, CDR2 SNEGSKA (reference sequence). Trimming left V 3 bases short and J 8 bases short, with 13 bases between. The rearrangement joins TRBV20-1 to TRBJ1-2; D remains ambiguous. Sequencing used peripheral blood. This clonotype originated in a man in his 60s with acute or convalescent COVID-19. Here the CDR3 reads CSASFRQMGYTF. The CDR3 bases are TGCAGTGCTAGTTTCAGACAAATGGGCTACACCTTC.